The 7 T cell receptor beta chains listed next were all sequenced from one sample in a study of response to subunit inactivated influenza vaccine. Using its own MiXCR run on the RT-PCR reads, TCRdb lists one record per CDR3 protein. The sample records hundreds of thousands of distinct CDR3 sequences, around 20% being singletons. The sample in question was PBMCs from blood, obtained more than 4 days after vaccination. These receptors were collected from a man in his forties or fifties who received an inactivated influenza vaccine.

This clonotype appeared a few times. This sequence joins TRBV5-1 and TRBJ2-1, with 7 bases aligning to TRBD2. J gave up 2 bases and V 4 bases, and 6 bases lay outside the gene matches. CDR1 is SGHRS and CDR2 is YFSETQ in the germline V gene. This CDR3 spans 15 amino acids. In nucleotides, the CDR3 is TGCGCCAGCAGCGTGAGGGAGGGCCCCTACAATGAGCAGTTCTTC. It specifies CASSVREGPYNEQFF.

The genes are TRBV20-1 and TRBJ2-5, with 10 bases fitting TRBD2. The CDR3 has 15 amino acids. Unmatched junction bases numbered 10, after V lost 4 bases and J lost 5 bases. Germline CDR1 DFQATT, CDR2 SNEGSKA (reference sequence). The CDR3 protein is CSATYFRTSGETQYF. CDR3 nucleotide sequence: TGCAGTGCTACCTACTTTAGGACTAGCGGCGAGACCCAGTACTTC.

This clonotype was detected only a few times. The chain recombines TRBV9 with TRBJ2-7, with 7 bases matching TRBD1. Per germline, CDR1 SGDLS and CDR2 YYNGEE. The CDR3 is 16 residues long. V trimming: 4 bases; J trimming: 3 bases; junction bases outside the gene matches: 13. CDR3 in DNA: TGTGCCAGCAGCCCTCGACAGGGCGGCCTCAACTACGAGCAGTACTTC. Amino acid sequence: CASSPRQGGLNYEQYF.

This clonotype came up many times. This chain joins TRBV20-1 and TRBJ2-5; 9 positions match TRBD2. V gave up 1 base and J gave up 2 bases; unmatched junction bases: 8. CDR3 length: 16 residues. Germline V gene data show CDR1 as DFQATT and CDR2 as SNEGSKA (reference sequence). The CDR3 DNA is TGCAGTGCTAGAGGGCTAGCGGGATCCTTACAAGAGACCCAGTACTTC. It encodes CSARGLAGSLQETQYF.

V gene TRBV5-6 combines with J gene TRBJ2-1; D is possibly TRBD2 (7 bases). The CDR3 has 16 residues. Trimming took off 2 bases at V and 4 bases at J, with 16 bases between the two ends. Germline loops: CDR1 SGHDT, CDR2 YYEEEE. In DNA form, the CDR3 reads TGTGCCAGCAGCTTTGGCGCGAGGGGGGGTTACAATGAGCAGTTCTTC. Translated, it gives CASSFGARGGYNEQFF.

V usage is TRBV3-1 and J usage is TRBJ1-2, with D hard to call. Germline V lookup: CDR1 LGHDT, CDR2 YNNKEL (reference sequence). There are 12 residues in the CDR3. V was shortened by 5 bases and J by 5 bases, with 9 bases between the two germline ends. The CDR3, as DNA: TGTGCCAGCAGCACTACGGCGTATGGCTACACCTTC. Protein product: CASSTTAYGYTF. Full variable domain (outside the CDR3, taken from reference TRBV3-1 and TRBJ1-2): DTAVSQTPKYLVTQMGNDKSIKCEQNLGHDTMYWYKQDSKKFLKIMFSYNNKELIINETVPNRFSPKSPDKAHLNLHINSLELGDSAVYFCASSTTAYGYTFGSGTRLTVV.

V usage is TRBV20-1 and J usage is TRBJ2-5, with D possibly being TRBD1 (7 bases). Germline V lookup: CDR1 DFQATT, CDR2 SNEGSKA (reference sequence). V was trimmed by 4 bases and J by 4 bases, leaving 19 bases between them. The CDR3 runs 15 residues. The DNA of the CDR3 is TGCAGTGCTAAGACTCAGGGGGGCCTCTCAGAGACCCAGTACTTC. Amino acids: CSAKTQGGLSETQYF.